This TCR beta chain was identified during a study of blood T cell repertoires in COVID-19 (dated by TCRdb to the early 2020s). In terms of the full investigation: Samples from collaborators originated in the United States, Italy and Spain and spanned both the acute and convalescent phases of COVID-19. The material from the prospective study consisted of cDNA or gDNA derived from T cells, B-cell-depleted T cells, or PBMCs. Subjects who had been exposed to COVID-19, were actively infected with it, or had recovered from it provided the deeply sampled blood TCRbeta repertoires that made up the dataset. A freely available public database, intended as a resource for researchers studying the immune response to SARS-CoV-2, is where the repertoires were released. Samples came from the ongoing ImmuneRACE study (first 160 participants) plus 1,254 subjects from 6 global collaborators. Nearly every sample came with metadata listing a de-identified subject ID, COVID-19 status, age in years and sex. Where available, HLA class I and class II types were taken from metadata supplied by the sample provider and were not determined by assay-based typing. What the work shows at the level of the full study, not this receptor alone: The amount of clinical and demographic metadata varied by source and participant and was provided uncurated.

Comment on this clone: Its cognate antigen has yet to be identified. Base qualities are missing; no much larger clone stands one base away.

At the junction V is shortened by 5 bases and J by 5 bases; bases outside the gene matches: 6. Looking up the germline V gene yields CDR1 SGHAT and CDR2 FQNNGV. The CDR3 contains 14 residues, cysteine and phenylalanine counted. The sequence is cut down to CDR3 DNA, 42 bases in frame from base 1. At one collaborating source in Seattle, patients were enrolled during active infection and were followed longitudinally through the course of disease. The collaborating institutions used their own protocols to collect whole blood in K2EDTA tubes. For TCRbeta analysis, collaborators shipped samples in one of three forms: frozen whole blood, isolated PBMCs, or DNA extracted from either of those sample types. The immunoSEQ Assay, a bias-controlled multiplex PCR, was used to amplify TCRbeta CDR3 regions from genomic DNA. The paper's processing steps were these. The number of nucleated cells in each sample was estimated by amplification of reference gene primers within the assay. To quantify the absolute abundance of each unique TCRbeta CDR3 rearrangement, sequence reads were collapsed and filtered. Productive Simpson clonality was computed per sample as the square root of Simpson's diversity index over productive rearrangements. What TCRdb holds here is the immuneACCESS table cut down to in-frame rearrangements. Part of the clones is not present; checked against another copy, under half of the missing clones reflect an unresolved V gene, and the others are unexplained. V, J and clone size are those of that table, while D and trimming were read from the DNA. The table for this sample lists roughly 240,000 clones; 65% to 90% of them were counted only once. 5.1% of the sample goes to the ten largest clones.

The receptor was isolated from a middle-aged man with COVID-19, enrolled during active disease. Material for sequencing was peripheral blood. Recombination linked TRBV11-2 to TRBJ2-3, with 8 bases aligning to TRBD1. At the DNA level, the sequence is TGTGCCAGCAGCGCAACAGGGGGTTTAGATACGCAGTATTTT. Translated, it gives CASSATGGLDTQYF.